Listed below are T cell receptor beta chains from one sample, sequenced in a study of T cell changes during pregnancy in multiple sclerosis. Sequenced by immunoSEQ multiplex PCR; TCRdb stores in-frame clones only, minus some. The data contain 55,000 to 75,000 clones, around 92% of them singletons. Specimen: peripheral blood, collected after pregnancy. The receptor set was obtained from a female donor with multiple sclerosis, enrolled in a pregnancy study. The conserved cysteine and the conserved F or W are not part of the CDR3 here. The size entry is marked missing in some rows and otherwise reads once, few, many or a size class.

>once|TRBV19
ASSASSYEQY
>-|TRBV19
ASSNRGQAYTEAF
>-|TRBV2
ASRTSGIPGELF
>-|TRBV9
ASSVANSPTYEQY
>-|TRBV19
ASSIKAQPQH
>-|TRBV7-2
ASSLVTDTEAF
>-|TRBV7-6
ASSLESGTGYGYT
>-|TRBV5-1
ASSLFRVGTEAF
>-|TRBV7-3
ASSLSGASGYNEQF
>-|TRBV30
AFRLAGDEQY
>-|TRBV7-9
ASSSTKSSYEQY
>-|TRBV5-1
ASSLRLAGQETQY
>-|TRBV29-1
SVDYAIGQGLGYT
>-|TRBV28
ASSFRGSNQPQH
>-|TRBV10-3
AISDSTGSNEKLF
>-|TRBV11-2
ASEWLGGNEQF
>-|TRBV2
ASTPGQGINYGYT